This TCR beta chain comes out of a study of shared clonotypes between healthy human individuals (TCRdb year 2020). In terms of the full investigation: A couple of women and a few men aged 18 to 49 years were included in the cohort. Per donor, three plates each were used for CD4 naive and CD4 memory, two for CD8 naive, and one for CD8 memory. Per donor, leukapheresis produced somewhere between about 0.8 and 9.5 billion PBMCs. Libraries were prepared and TCR repertoires were sequenced by different laboratories using diverse techniques, in order to increase sequencing depth and limit assay-specific biases. Blood TCR repertoires of about five healthy adults were deeply sequenced to estimate repertoire size and the extent of clonotype sharing between individuals. Beyond this particular receptor, the publication reports: Pairwise subsampling indicated that sequencing depth was expected to affect the degree of clonotype sharing among donors. Higher generation probabilities were observed for clonotypes shared by all four sorted-subset donors than for non-shared clonotypes. Incomplete sequencing was indicated by rarefaction of sorted-subset datasets, despite the large sequencing depth. Larger estimated clonotype richness was generally found for naive subsets than for memory subsets. Sharing across a handful of donors was observed for around 4.8% of naive CD4, over 3% of naive CD8, about 2.3% of memory CD4, and about 0.38% of memory CD8 clonotypes. The genetic and exposure-history diversity represented was limited by the small number of donors. Sampling was restricted to blood, and TCR repertoires in tissues likely differ from the TCR repertoires found in blood.

Using the deep immunoSEQ assay, multiplex PCR amplified TCR CDR3 regions from genomic DNA. Extracted genomic DNA from each cell subset was distributed evenly across all wells of several immunoSEQ 96-well plates, and each plate was treated as a replicate. For sorted subsets, 200 ng of genomic DNA, equivalent to around 30,000 T cell genomes, went into each replicate PCR. The purified libraries were quantified using a Qubit 3.0 fluorometer, sized with a Bioanalyzer 2100, and then quantified again using the KAPA Library Quantification kit. A separate single-read 150-cycle Illumina NextSeq 550 flow cell was used to sequence each immunoSEQ 96-well plate. Processing in the source paper ran as follows. Because only junctional sequences without quality scores were contained in the immunoSEQ output, filtering matching that applied to full-length reads could not be performed. To assign V/J genes and CDR3, sequences were annotated against IMGT germline references using PyIR, a Python wrapper for IgBLAST v1.9. Reads were filtered out if the reads had weak V/J assignments (E-value above 1e-6), no CDR3, stop codons, out-of-frame junctions, or ambiguous translated residues. V3J clonotypes were defined by identical inferred V gene, J gene, and CDR3 amino acid sequence. Percentage overlap between repertoires was computed as shared unique clonotypes divided by the size of the smaller repertoire. RTK rarefaction, the Chao1 estimator, and Recon v2.1 estimates of unobserved clonotypes were used to assess repertoire richness. Generation probabilities for all TCRbeta clonotypes obtained by the gDNA method from four donors were computed using OLGA. Held by TCRdb, this immuneACCESS table contains in-frame sequences only and omits some clones. Under half of the omission traces to an unresolved V gene where checked; the cause of the rest is unknown. That table is the source of V, J and clone size, and D and trimming were worked out from the DNA. A total of 2 million to 2.5 million clones appear in this sample, 95% of them only once. Less than 0.15% of the sample belongs to the ten largest clones.

Concerning this clone: Its antigen is currently not known. No clone much larger than this one lies a single base away; base qualities are absent.

The CDR3 sequence holds 15 residues, the cysteine and phenylalanine included. Only CDR3 DNA is held: 45 bases, read in frame from base 1. According to the germline V gene, CDR1 reads SGHRS and CDR2 reads YFSETQ. V is reduced by 2 bases and J by 5 bases, leaving a spacing of 15 bases between them. Healthy HIV-negative adults with no recently reported acute infections or vaccinations were included as donors. All donors were Caucasian adults living in Nashville, Tennessee, USA. Magnetic negative selection was used to enrich CD4+ T cells, after which naive cells were positively selected on CD45RA and the negative fraction became the memory subset. Blood was obtained by leukapheresis, after which PBMCs were separated by Ficoll-Histopaque density gradient centrifugation and cryopreserved in liquid nitrogen vapor phase. Analytical flow cytometry was used to check the purity and quantity of every magnetically sorted T cell population. Each sorted fraction had its genomic DNA isolated and then quantified by UV absorbance on a Nanodrop 2000c.

Sequenced sample: naive CD4+ T cells sorted from blood. This specimen's cell subset or site label, per the study, means: CD45RA+ positively selected. The chain links TRBV5-1 with TRBJ2-3; TRBD2 is a possible D gene, resting on 6 matching bases. This TCR was sampled from a man between 18 and 29 years old in good health. CDR3 sequence: CASSFSLLAVDTQYF. The DNA sequence is given as TGCGCCAGCAGCTTTAGTTTACTAGCTGTAGATACGCAGTATTTT.